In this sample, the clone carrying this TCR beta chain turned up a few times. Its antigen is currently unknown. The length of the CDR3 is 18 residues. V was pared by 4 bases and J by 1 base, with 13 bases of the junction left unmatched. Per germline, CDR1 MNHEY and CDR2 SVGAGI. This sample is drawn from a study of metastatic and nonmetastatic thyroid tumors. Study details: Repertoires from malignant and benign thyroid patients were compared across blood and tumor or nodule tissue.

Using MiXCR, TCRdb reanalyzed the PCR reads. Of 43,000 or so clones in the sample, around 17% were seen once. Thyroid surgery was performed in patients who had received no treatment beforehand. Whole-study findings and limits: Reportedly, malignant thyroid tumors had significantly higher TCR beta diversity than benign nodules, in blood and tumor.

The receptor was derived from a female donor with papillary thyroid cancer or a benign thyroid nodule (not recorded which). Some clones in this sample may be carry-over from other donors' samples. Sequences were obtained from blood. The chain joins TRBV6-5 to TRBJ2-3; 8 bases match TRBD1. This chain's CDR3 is CASSSPSWSGQGTDTQYF. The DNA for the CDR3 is TGTGCCAGCAGTTCCCCCTCTTGGTCGGGACAGGGCACAGATACGCAGTATTTT.